These 14 T cell receptor beta chains were sequenced from one sample in a study of shared clonotypes between healthy human individuals. The repertoire was sequenced with immunoSEQ multiplex PCR; TCRdb's copy has only in-frame clones and lacks some. The repertoire holds over 950,000 clones, 60% to 80% seen once, with over 0.8% in the top ten. Material for sequencing was memory CD4+ T cells from PBMCs. Subset described: CD45RA-negative fraction. These TCRs come from a man between 18 and 35 years old in good health. Some clones in this sample may be carry-over from other donors' samples.

This chain joins TRBV28 and TRBJ2-7; TRBD1 matches 7 bases. This CDR3 comprises 12 residues. Germline CDR1 is MDHEN and CDR2 is SYDVKM. After removal of 6 bases from V and 7 bases from J, the junction contained 6 bases not matched to a gene. The DNA of the CDR3 is TGTGCCAGCAGCGGGACAGTAAGGGAGCAGTACTTC. Protein product: CASSGTVREQYF.

This chain links TRBV28 with TRBJ1-5; D is unclear. Germline V lookup: CDR1 MDHEN, CDR2 SYDVKM. Trimming removed 2 bases from V and 5 bases from J, with 7 bases in between. The CDR3 has 13 amino acids. DNA of the CDR3: TGTGCCAGCAGTTTAGGGTCCTATCAGCCCCAGCATTTT. The encoded protein is CASSLGSYQPQHF.

The rearrangement links TRBV7-9 to TRBJ2-1; unclear D gene. Germline assignment: CDR1 SEHNR and CDR2 FQNEAQ (reference sequence). This CDR3 is 13 amino acids long. V was trimmed by 3 bases and J by 9 bases, leaving 12 bases between them. CDR3 DNA: TGTGCCAGCAGCTTCATTGGCCGAGGTGAGCAGTTCTTC. Amino acid sequence: CASSFIGRGEQFF.

This clone was counted between two and nine times. In nucleotides, the CDR3 is TGTGCCAGCAGTGACCGTCCCCTGGGGGGACAAGAGACCCAGTACTTC. Residues: CASSDRPLGGQETQYF. V gene TRBV2 combines with J gene TRBJ2-5; D is perhaps TRBD2 (6 bases). Looked up from germline, CDR1 is SNHLY and CDR2 is FYNNEI. V lost 3 bases and J 2 bases, leaving 16 bases between the germline ends. The CDR3 spans 16 residues.

The V gene is TRBV5-6, the J gene TRBJ2-1; no definite D call. The CDR3 extends over 12 amino acids. Germline-derived CDR1 and CDR2 are SGHDT and YYEEEE. The ends were cut back, 4 bases at V and 3 bases at J, with 5 bases in the middle. DNA of the CDR3: TGTGCCAGCAGCGCAAACTACAATGAGCAGTTCTTC. It specifies CASSANYNEQFF. The full variable domain, its missing parts supplied by reference TRBV5-6 and TRBJ2-1, is DAGVTQSPTHLIKTRGQQVTLRCSPKSGHDTVSWYQQALGQGPQFIFQYYEEEERQRGNFPDRFSGHQFPNYSSELNVNALLLGDSALYLCASSANYNEQFFGPGTRLTVL.

This clone has a count of ten or more. The identical CDR3 is also encoded by other nucleotide sequences in the sample. The gene calls are TRBV7-7 and TRBJ1-1; 11 nucleotides line up with TRBD1. Trimming at V came to 5 bases and at J to 6 bases, leaving 8 bases not matched to a gene. This CDR3 has 15 amino acids. Germline CDR1 is SSHAT and CDR2 is FNYEAQ (reference sequence). The CDR3: CASSRIGQGASEAFF. The CDR3 region has the DNA TGTGCCAGCAGCCGAATCGGACAGGGGGCCTCTGAAGCTTTCTTT.

The CDR3 region has the DNA TGTGCCAGCAGCCCACGCCAGGGGAATGGGGCCAACGTCCTGACTTTC. Translating gives CASSPRQGNGANVLTF. The chain couples TRBV9 to TRBJ2-6, with D perhaps TRBD1 (6 bases). The germline gives CDR1 SGDLS, CDR2 YYNGEE. Trimming stripped 4 bases from V and 3 bases from J, with 14 bases between. This CDR3 spans 16 amino acids.

The chain links TRBV21-1 to TRBJ1-2; no check of the table's D call, TRBD1, against the DNA was made. TRBV21-1 is listed as a pseudogene. This CDR3 has 17 residues. This CDR3 reads CASSKCYGTGDLGGYTF. The CDR3 nucleotides read TGTGCCAGCAGCAAATGCTATGGGACAGGGGATCTAGGTGGCTACACCTTC.

The CDR3 protein is CASSARQGTYEQYF. DNA for the CDR3: TGTGCCAGCAGCGCCCGACAGGGGACCTACGAGCAGTACTTC. The rearrangement uses TRBV11-2 and TRBJ2-7; TRBD1 matches at 8 bases. CDR1 SGHAT and CDR2 FQNNGV come from the germline V gene. The CDR3 runs 14 residues. V lost 5 bases to trimming and J lost 2 bases; unmatched junction nucleotides: 5.

This chain joins TRBV7-2 and TRBJ1-2, with D possibly being TRBD1 (6 bases). Per germline, CDR1 SGHTA and CDR2 FQGNSA. The CDR3 is 12 residues long. The V gene lost 0 bases and the J gene lost 12 bases, with 11 bases spanning the gap. The CDR3 nucleotides read TGTGCCAGCAGCTTAGCCCAGGGGACGGACACCTTC. This encodes CASSLAQGTDTF.

This sequence joins TRBV28 and TRBJ2-4; maybe TRBD2 (6 bases). The CDR3 has 15 residues. Germline CDR1 MDHEN, CDR2 SYDVKM. With 3 bases removed from V and 6 bases from J, the gap between germline ends came to 15 bases. CDR3 sequence reads: CASSFWLSGVNIQYF. The CDR3 DNA follows: TGTGCCAGCAGTTTTTGGCTCTCGGGGGTAAACATTCAGTACTTC.

This chain connects TRBV4-3 to TRBJ2-2; D remains ambiguous. Germline V gives CDR1 LGHNA, CDR2 YSLEER. V lost 0 bases and J 8 bases, leaving 16 bases between the germline ends. This CDR3 region has 16 residues. The CDR3 region is CASSQDGTSLSGELFF. The CDR3 DNA reads TGCGCCAGCAGCCAAGACGGTACAAGCCTATCTGGGGAGCTGTTTTTT.

Remarks on this clone: One end of the junction fails to match germline, which may point to a read error. The rearrangement joins TRBV19 to TRBJ1-3; weak D call: TRBD1 (6 bases). This CDR3 is built from 16 residues. Germline V gene sequence: CDR1 LNHDA, CDR2 SQIVND (reference sequence). CDR3 region: CASRRERQGLGNTIYF. In nucleotides, the CDR3 is TGTGCGAGTAGACGAGAACGGCAGGGGCTTGGAAACACCATATATTTT.

The chain uses TRBV5-1 and TRBJ2-5; maybe TRBD2 (6 bases). The CDR3 runs 15 residues. Germline V gene lookup returns CDR1 SGHRS and CDR2 YFSETQ. V lost 4 bases to trimming and J lost 8 bases, with 21 bases between them. The CDR3 bases are TGCGCCAGCAGCCCAGTCGGGCGGGGTGAGGGAACCCAGTACTTC. This encodes CASSPVGRGEGTQYF.